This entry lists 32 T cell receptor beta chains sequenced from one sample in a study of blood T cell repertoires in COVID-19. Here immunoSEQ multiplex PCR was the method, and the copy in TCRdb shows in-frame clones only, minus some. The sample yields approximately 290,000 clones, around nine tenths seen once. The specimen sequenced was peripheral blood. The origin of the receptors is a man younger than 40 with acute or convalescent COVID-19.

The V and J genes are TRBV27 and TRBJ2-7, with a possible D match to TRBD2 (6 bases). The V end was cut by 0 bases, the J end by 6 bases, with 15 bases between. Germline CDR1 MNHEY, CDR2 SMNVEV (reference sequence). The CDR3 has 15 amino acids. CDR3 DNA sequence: TGTGCCAGCAGTTTATCGGAGGGGCACCTTTCCGAGCAGTACTTC. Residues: CASSLSEGHLSEQYF.

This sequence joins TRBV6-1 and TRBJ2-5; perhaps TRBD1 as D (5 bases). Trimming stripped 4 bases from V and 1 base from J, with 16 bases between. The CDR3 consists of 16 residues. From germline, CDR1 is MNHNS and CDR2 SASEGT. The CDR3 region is CASSVGPGSTQETQYF. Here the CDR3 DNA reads TGTGCCAGCAGTGTCGGGCCAGGGTCGACCCAAGAGACCCAGTACTTC.

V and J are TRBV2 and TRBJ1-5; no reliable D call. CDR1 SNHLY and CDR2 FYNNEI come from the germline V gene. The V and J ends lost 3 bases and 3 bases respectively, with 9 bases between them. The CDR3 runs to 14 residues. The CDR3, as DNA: TGTGCCAGCAGTGATAGGCGGGTCAATCAGCCCCAGCATTTT. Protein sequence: CASSDRRVNQPQHF.

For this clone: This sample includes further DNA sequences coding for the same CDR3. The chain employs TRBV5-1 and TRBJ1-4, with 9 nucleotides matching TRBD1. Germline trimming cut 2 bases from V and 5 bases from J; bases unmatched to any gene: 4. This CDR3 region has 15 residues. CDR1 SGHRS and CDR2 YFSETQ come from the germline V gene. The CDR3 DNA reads TGCGCCAGCAGCTTAGTTGGACAGGGGAATGAAAAACTGTTTTTT. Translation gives CASSLVGQGNEKLFF.

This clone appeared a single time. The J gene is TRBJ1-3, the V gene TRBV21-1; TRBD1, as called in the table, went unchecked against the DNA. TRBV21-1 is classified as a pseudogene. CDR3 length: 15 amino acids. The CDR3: CASSKAMAEGNTIYF. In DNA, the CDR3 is TGTGCCAGCAGCAAAGCCATGGCAGAAGGAAACACCATATATTTT.

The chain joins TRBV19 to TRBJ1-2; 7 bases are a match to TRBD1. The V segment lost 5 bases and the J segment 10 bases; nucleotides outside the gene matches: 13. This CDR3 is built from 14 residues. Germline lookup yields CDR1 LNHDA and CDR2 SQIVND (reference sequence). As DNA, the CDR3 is TGTGCCAGTAGTGCTCCCGGGACAGCGCGGGACTACACCTTC. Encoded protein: CASSAPGTARDYTF.

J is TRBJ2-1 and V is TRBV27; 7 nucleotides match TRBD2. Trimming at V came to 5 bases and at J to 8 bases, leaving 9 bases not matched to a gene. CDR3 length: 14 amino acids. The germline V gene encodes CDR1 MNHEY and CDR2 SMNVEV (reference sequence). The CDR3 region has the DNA TGTGCCAGCAGTCCGAGACTAGCTATGCATGAGCAGTTCTTC. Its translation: CASSPRLAMHEQFF.

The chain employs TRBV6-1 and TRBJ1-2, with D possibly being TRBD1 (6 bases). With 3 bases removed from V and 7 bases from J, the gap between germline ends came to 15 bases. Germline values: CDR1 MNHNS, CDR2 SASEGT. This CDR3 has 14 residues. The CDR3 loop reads CASSELPGDPGYTF. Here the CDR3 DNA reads TGTGCCAGCAGTGAGCTTCCAGGGGACCCTGGCTACACCTTC.

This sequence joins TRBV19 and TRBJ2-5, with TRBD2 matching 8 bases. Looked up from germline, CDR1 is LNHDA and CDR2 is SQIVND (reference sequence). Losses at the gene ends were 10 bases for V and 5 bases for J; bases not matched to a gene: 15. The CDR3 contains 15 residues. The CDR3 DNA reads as TGTGCCACCCACCCAGGCGGTAGCGGGACGGAGACCCAGTACTTC. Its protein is CATHPGGSGTETQYF.

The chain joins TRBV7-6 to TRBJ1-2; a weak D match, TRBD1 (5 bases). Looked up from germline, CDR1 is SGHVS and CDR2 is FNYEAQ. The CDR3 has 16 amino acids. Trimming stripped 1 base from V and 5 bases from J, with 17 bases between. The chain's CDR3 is CASSLVAGNSPYGYTF. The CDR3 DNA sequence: TGTGCCAGCAGCTTAGTGGCAGGGAACTCTCCGTATGGCTACACCTTC. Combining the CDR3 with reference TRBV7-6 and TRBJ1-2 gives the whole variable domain GAGVSQSPRYKVTKRGQDVALRCDPISGHVSLYWYRQALGQGPEFLTYFNYEAQQDKSGLPNDRFSAERPEGSISTLTIQRTEQRDSAMYRCASSLVAGNSPYGYTFGSGTRLTVV.

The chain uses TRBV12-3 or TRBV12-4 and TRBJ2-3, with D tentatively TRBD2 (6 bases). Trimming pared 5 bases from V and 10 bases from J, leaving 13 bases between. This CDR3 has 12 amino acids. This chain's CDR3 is CASSPRLVSQYF. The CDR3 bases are TGTGCCAGCAGTCCGCGACTAGTTTCGCAGTATTTT.

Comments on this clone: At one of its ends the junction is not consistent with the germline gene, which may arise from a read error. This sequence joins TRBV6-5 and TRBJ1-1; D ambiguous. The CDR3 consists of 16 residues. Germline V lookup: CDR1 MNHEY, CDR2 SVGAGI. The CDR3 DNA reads TGTGCCAGCAGTTATTCACTCGGCGGATTGAAGACTGAAGCTTTCTTT. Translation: CASSYSLGGLKTEAFF.

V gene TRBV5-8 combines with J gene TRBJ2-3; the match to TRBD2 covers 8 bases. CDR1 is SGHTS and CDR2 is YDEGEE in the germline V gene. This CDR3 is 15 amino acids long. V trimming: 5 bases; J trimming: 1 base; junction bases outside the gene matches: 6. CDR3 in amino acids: CASSKWRGGTDTQYF. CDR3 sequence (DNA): TGTGCCAGCAGTAAATGGCGGGGGGGCACAGATACGCAGTATTTT.

This chain's CDR3 is CASSGDPWGNQPQHF. CDR3 DNA sequence: TGTGCCAGCAGTGGAGACCCATGGGGCAATCAGCCCCAGCATTTT. V is TRBV6-2 or TRBV6-3 and J is TRBJ1-5; D remains ambiguous. Trimming left V 5 bases short and J 2 bases short, with 13 bases between. The CDR3 sequence is 15 residues long. Germline loops: CDR1 MNHEY, CDR2 SVGEGT.

The CDR3: CASSSRLTGYNYGYTF. CDR3 DNA sequence: TGTGCCAGCAGTTCACGTTTGACGGGGTATAACTATGGCTACACCTTC. The chain links TRBV6-5 to TRBJ1-2; D remains ambiguous. The germline gives CDR1 MNHEY, CDR2 SVGAGI. V lost 4 bases and J 1 base, leaving 16 bases between the germline ends. The CDR3 totals 16 residues.

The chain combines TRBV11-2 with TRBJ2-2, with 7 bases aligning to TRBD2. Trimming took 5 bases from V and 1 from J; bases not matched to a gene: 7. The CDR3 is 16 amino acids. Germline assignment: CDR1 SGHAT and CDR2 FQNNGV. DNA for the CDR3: TGTGCCAGCAGCAGGACTTTAGCGGGGAACACCGGGGAGCTGTTTTTT. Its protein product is CASSRTLAGNTGELFF.

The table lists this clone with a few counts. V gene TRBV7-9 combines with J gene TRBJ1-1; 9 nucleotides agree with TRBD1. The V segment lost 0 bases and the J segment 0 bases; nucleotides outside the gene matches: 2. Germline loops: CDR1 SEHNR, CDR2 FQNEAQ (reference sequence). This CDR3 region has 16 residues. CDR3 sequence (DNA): TGTGCCAGCAGCTTAGCGGGGACAGGGATGAACACTGAAGCTTTCTTT. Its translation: CASSLAGTGMNTEAFF.

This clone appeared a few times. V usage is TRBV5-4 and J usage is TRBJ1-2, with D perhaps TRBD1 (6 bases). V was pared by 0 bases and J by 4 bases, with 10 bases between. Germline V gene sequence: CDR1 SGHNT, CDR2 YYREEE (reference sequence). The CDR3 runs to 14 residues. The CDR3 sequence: CASSLENRVYGYTF. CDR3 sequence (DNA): TGTGCCAGCAGCTTGGAAAACAGGGTCTATGGCTACACCTTC.

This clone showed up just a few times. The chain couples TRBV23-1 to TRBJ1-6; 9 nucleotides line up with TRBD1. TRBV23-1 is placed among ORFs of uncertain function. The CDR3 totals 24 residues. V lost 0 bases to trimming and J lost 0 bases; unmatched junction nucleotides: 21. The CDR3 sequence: CASSQSVEQGAGYNVSSYNSPLHF. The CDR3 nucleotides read TGCGCCAGCAGTCAATCGGTCGAACAGGGGGCTGGTTATAACGTTAGCTCCTATAATTCACCCCTCCACTTT.

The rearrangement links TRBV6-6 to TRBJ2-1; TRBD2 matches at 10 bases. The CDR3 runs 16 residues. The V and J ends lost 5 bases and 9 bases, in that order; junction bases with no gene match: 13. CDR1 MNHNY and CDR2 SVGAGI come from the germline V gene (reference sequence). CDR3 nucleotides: TGTGCCAGCAGTCGAAAGGCTAGCGGGAGAGGAAGTGAGCAGTTCTTC. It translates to CASSRKASGRGSEQFF.

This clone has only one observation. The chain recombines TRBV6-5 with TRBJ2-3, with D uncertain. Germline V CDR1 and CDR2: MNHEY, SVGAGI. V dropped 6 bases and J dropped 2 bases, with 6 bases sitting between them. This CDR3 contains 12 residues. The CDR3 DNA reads TGTGCCAGCAGCTCTTACACAGATACGCAGTATTTT. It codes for CASSSYTDTQYF.

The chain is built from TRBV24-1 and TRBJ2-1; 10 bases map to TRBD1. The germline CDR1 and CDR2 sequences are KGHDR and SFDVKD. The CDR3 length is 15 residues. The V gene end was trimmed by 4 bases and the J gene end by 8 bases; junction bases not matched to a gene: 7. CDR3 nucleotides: TGTGCCACCAGTGAAACCGGGACAGGGGCCCATGAGCAGTTCTTC. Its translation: CATSETGTGAHEQFF.

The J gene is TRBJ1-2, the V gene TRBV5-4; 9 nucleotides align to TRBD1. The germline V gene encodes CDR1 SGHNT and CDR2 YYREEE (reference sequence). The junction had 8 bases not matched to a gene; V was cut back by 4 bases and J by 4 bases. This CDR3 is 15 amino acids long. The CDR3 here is CASSGGTGNLYGYTF. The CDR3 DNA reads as TGTGCCAGCAGCGGGGGGACAGGGAACCTCTATGGCTACACCTTC.

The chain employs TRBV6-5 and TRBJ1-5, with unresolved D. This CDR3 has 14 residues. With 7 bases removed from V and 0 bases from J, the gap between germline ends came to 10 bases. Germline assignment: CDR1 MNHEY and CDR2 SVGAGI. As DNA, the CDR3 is TGTGCCAGCAATAGACGGGGTAGCAATCAGCCCCAGCATTTT. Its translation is CASNRRGSNQPQHF.

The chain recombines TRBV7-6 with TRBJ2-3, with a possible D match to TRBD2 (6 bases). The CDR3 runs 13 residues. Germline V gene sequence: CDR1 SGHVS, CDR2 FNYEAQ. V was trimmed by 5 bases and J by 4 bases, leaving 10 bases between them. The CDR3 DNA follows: TGTGCCAGCAGCCCGACTAGATCAGATACGCAGTATTTT. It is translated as CASSPTRSDTQYF.

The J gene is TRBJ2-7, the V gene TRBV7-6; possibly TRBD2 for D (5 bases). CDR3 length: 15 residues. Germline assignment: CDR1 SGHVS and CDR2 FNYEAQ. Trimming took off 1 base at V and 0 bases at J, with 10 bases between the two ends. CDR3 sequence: CASSLDGGPSYEQYF. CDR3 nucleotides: TGTGCCAGCAGCTTAGATGGAGGTCCCTCCTACGAGCAGTACTTC.

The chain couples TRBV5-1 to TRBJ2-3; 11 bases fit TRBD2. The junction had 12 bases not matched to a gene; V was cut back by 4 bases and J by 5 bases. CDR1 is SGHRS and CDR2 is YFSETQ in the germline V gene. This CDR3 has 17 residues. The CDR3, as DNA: TGCGCCAGCAGCGTGGGACTAGCGGTTATGAAAGGAGATACGCAGTATTTT. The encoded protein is CASSVGLAVMKGDTQYF.

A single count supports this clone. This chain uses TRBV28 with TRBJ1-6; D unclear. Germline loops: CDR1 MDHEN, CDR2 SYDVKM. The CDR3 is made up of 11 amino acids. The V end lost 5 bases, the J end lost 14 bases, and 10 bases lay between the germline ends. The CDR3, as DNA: TGTGCCAGCAGTCATGGGAGAACCCTCCACTTT. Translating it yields CASSHGRTLHF.

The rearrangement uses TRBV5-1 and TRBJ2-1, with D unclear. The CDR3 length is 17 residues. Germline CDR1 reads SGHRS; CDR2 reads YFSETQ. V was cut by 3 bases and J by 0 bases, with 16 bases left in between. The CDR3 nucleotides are TGCGCCAGCAGCTCCCCCTTGGTCCGTAGCTCCTACAATGAGCAGTTCTTC. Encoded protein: CASSSPLVRSSYNEQFF.

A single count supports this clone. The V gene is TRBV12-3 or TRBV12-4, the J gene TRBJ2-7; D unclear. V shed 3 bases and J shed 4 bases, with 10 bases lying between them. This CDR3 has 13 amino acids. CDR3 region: CASSFVNGYEQYF. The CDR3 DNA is TGTGCCAGCAGTTTTGTTAACGGGTACGAGCAGTACTTC.

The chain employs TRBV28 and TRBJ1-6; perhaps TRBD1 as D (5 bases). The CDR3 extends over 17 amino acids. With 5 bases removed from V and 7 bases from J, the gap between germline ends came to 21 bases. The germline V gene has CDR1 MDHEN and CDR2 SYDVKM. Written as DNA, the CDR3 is TGTGCCAGCAGTCCCCCGGCCGGGGGAGTTGCGAATTCACCCCTCCACTTT. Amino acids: CASSPPAGGVANSPLHF.

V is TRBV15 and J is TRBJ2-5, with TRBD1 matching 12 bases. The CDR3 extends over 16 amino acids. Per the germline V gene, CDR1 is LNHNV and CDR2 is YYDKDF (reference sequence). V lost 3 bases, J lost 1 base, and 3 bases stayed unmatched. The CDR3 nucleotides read TGTGCCACCAGCAGGGGGACAGGGGGCACCCAAGAGACCCAGTACTTC. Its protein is CATSRGTGGTQETQYF. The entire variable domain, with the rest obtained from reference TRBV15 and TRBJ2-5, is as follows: DAMVIQNPRYQVTQFGKPVTLSCSQTLNHNVMYWYQQKSSQAPKLLFHYYDKDFNNEADTPDNFQSRRPNTSFCFLDIRSPGLGDTAMYLCATSRGTGGTQETQYFGPGTRLLVL.